Listed below are T cell receptor beta chains from one sample, sequenced in a study of breast tumors, draining lymph nodes, adjacent tissues. One entry per CDR3 protein, called by TCRdb with MiXCR from the multiplex PCR reads. This table holds fewer than 90,000 distinct CDR3 sequences, approximately 30% found once. The sequencing input was axillary lymph node tissue. The receptors shown here come from a female donor with breast cancer. Some clones in this sample may be carry-over from other donors' samples. CDR3s include the opening cysteine and the closing phenylalanine or tryptophan. The D gene is left open where the match is weak. Clone size is not always given. Where it is, it says once, few, many or a class for expanded clones.

CDR3aa	CDR3nt	v_gene	j_gene	d_gene	abundance
CASGGLGGLGFFDRLSSYEQYF	TGTGCCAGCGGGGGACTGGGGGGATTAGGATTTTTTGACCGGTTAAGCTCCTACGAGCAGTACTTC	TRBV28	TRBJ2-7	NA	NA
CSGGGRSEQYF	TGCAGCGGGGGGGGGAGATCCGAGCAGTACTTC	TRBV29-1	TRBJ2-7	TRBD2	many
CAGRVAGNTIYF	TGTGCCGGGAGGGTGGCTGGAAACACCATATATTTT	TRBV30	TRBJ1-3	NA	many
CASNLPNSPLHF	TGTGCCAGCAATCTCCCTAATTCACCCCTCCACTTT	TRBV25-1	TRBJ1-6	NA	NA
CASSPGTGLDGSDF	TGTGCCAGCAGCCCCGGGACAGGATTGGATGGAAGTGACTTC	TRBV6-2/TRBV6-3	TRBJ2-5	TRBD1	many
CASSGGREQYF	TGTGCCAGCAGCGGCGGGCGGGAGCAGTACTTC	TRBV7-2	TRBJ2-7	NA	many
CASSQAGGEQFF	TGTGCCAGCAGCCAAGCCGGCGGTGAGCAGTTCTTC	TRBV27	TRBJ2-1	NA	NA
CSASHPPSGELFF	TGCAGTGCTAGTCACCCTCCATCCGGGGAGCTGTTTTTT	TRBV20-1	TRBJ2-2	NA	many
CSARDRNTGELFF	TGCAGTGCTAGAGACAGAAACACCGGGGAGCTGTTTTTT	TRBV20-1	TRBJ2-2	NA	many
CASSLAPGTTYEQYF	TGTGCCAGCAGCTTAGCCCCCGGGACAACCTACGAGCAGTACTTC	TRBV7-2	TRBJ2-7	NA	medium-sized
CASSHGGLSNQPQHF	TGTGCCAGCAGTCACGGGGGGCTTAGCAATCAGCCCCAGCATTTT	TRBV6-2/TRBV6-3	TRBJ1-5	NA	NA
CASSWGGGLSYEQYF	TGTGCCAGCAGCTGGGGAGGGGGACTTTCCTACGAGCAGTACTTC	TRBV7-9	TRBJ2-7	NA	many
CAWTRDRNSPLHF	TGTGCCTGGACCCGGGACAGAAATTCACCCCTCCACTTT	TRBV30	TRBJ1-6	TRBD1	many
CASSISRGGADTQYF	TGTGCCAGTAGTATCAGCCGGGGAGGGGCAGATACGCAGTATTTT	TRBV19	TRBJ2-3	TRBD2	many
CASRGVGAGGSEQYF	TGTGCCAGCAGGGGGGTGGGGGCGGGAGGTTCCGAGCAGTACTTC	TRBV12-3/TRBV12-4	TRBJ2-7	TRBD2	many
CASSSTPGQAEKLFF	TGTGCCAGCAGTTCAACTCCGGGACAAGCTGAAAAACTGTTTTTT	TRBV6-5	TRBJ1-4	NA	many